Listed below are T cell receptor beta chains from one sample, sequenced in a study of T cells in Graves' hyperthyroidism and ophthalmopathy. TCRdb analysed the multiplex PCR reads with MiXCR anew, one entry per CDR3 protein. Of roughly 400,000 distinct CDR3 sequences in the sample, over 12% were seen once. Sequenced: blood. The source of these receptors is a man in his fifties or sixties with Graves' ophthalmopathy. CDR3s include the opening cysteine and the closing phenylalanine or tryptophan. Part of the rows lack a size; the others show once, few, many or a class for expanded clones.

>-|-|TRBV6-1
CASSTGLTSTDTQHF
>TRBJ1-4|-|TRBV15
CATSRQARATNEKLFF
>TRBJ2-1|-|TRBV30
CAWSRVEGVAEQFF
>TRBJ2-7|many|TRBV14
CASSPGAGSYEQYF
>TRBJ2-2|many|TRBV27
CASSPAGPVGGELFF
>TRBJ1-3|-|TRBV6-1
CASSERSRSSGNTIYF
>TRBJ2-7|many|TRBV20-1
CSARGKREDSYEQYF
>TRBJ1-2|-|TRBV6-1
CASRERDEDYGYTF
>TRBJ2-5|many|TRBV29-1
CSVEGGSWVGTQYF
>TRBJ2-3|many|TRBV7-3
CASSAHGQLGDTQYF
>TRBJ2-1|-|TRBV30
CAWSGGMDNEQFF
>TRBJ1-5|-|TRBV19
CASSDRGYQPQHF
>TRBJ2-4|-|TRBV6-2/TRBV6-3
CASSRPGTGDEAKNIQYF
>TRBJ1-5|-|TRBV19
CASSTRDTVGPQHF
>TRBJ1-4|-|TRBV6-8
CAQVGGANREKLFF
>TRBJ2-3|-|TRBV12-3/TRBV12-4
CASIRGGGSDTQYF
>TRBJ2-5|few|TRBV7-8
CAAGGSAETQYF
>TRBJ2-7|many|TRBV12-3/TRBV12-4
CASRWARGSIYEQYF
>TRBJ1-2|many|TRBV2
CASSEGNYGYTF
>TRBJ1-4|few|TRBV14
CASSQPGYGEKLFF
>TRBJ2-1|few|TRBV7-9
CASSLGVRFEFF
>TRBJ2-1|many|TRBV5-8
CASSLAGREGLNEQFF
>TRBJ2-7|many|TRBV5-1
CASSLSGSGGRSEQYF
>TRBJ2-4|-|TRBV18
CASSMSGLRGENIQYF
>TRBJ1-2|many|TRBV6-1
CASRKQGSIYGYTF
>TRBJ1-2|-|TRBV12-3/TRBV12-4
CASSPTPGTGASNYGYTF
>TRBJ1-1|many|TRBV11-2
CASSENRGRFTEAFF
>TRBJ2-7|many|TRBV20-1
CSADGEQGPGLAGYEQYF
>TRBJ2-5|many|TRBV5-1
CASSEGLAANQETQYF
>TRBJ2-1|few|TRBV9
CASSVGAGSSYNEQFF
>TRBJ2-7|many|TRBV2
CASRYRDRFNEQYF
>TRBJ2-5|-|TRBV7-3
CASSLTWAETQYF
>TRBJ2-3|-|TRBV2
CASVESGGSGTDTQYF
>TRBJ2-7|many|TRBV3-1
CASSQDGLAGGEQYF
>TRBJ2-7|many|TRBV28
CASRETGFGYEQYF
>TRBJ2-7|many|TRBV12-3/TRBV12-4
CASSFIRGRGEQYF
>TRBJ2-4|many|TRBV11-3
CASSSRGLAGGLAKNIQYF
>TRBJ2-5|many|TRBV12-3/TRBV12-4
CASSYTGGETQYF
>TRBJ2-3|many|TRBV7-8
CASSLDEPGDTQYF
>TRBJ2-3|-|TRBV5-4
CASSPQDSTDTQYF
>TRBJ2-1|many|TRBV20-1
CSARWDYRSYNEQFF
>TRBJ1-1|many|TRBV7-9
CASSLDRPSAEAFF
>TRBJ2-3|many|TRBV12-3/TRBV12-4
CASSFLPIRVSDGTDTQYF
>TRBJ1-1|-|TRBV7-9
CASTPIDRGDTEAFF
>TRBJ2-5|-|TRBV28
CASIAGGHLQETQYF
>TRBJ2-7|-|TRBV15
CATSREGAGTGEVGEQYF
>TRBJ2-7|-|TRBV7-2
CASSTRDRVSYEQYF
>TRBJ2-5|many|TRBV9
CASSERLAYETQYF
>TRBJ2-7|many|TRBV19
CASSGLAGVGEQYF
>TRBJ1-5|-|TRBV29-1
CSVAGTINQPQHF
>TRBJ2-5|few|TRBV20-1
CSASPEETQYF
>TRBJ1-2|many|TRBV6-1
CASTASLGTHGYTF
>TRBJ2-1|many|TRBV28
CAHRGLRSSYNEQFF
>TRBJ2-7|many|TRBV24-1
CATGSDRGGFKPTAYEQYF